These 21 T cell receptor beta chains originate from one sample sequenced in a study of identical twins. TCRdb used MiXCR to reprocess the 5' RACE reads, holding one entry per CDR3 protein. The data show around 230,000 distinct CDR3 sequences, approximately 7.1% seen once. Separately, the same data were catalogued under a study of T cells expressing NK-cell markers.

Sequenced sample: CD8+ T cells sorted from blood. Receptors were obtained from a woman younger than 35 in good health.

J is TRBJ2-1 and V is TRBV7-9, with D perhaps assigned TRBD1 or TRBD2 (5 bases each). The V gene's germline CDR1 is SEHNR and CDR2 FQNEAQ (reference sequence). Trimming stripped 7 bases from V and 0 bases from J, with 13 bases between. The CDR3 consists of 15 residues. In DNA form, the CDR3 reads TGTGCCAGCATCGGGACGTTCAGCTCCTACAATGAGCAGTTCTTC. It specifies CASIGTFSSYNEQFF.

The chain's CDR3 is CASSLDTLGGIQYF. Written as DNA, the CDR3 is TGTGCCAGCAGCTTAGACACGCTAGGAGGCATTCAGTACTTC. V and J are TRBV7-9 and TRBJ2-4, with D perhaps matching TRBD2 (5 bases). The CDR3 is 14 amino acids. V lost 1 base to trimming and J lost 9 bases, with 13 bases between them. Per germline, CDR1 SEHNR and CDR2 FQNEAQ (reference sequence).

This clonotype was observed a few times. The V and J genes are TRBV20-1 and TRBJ2-2; 8 bases align to TRBD1. The CDR3 is 13 residues long. Per germline, CDR1 DFQATT and CDR2 SNEGSKA (reference sequence). Unmatched junction bases numbered 2, after V lost 6 bases and J lost 2 bases. CDR3 region: CSAGQGNTGELFF. As DNA, the CDR3 is TGCAGTGCCGGACAGGGAAACACCGGGGAGCTGTTTTTT.

This clonotype was seen ten or more times. The V and J genes are TRBV29-1 and TRBJ2-1; either TRBD1 or TRBD2 may supply D (6 bases each). Trimming took 6 bases from V and 9 from J, leaving 18 bases between them. Germline V gives CDR1 SQVTM, CDR2 ANQGSEA. The CDR3 contains 13 residues. The CDR3 reads CSVEGGREIEQFF. In DNA form, the CDR3 reads TGCAGCGTCGAGGGGGGTCGAGAGATTGAGCAGTTCTTC.

The V and J genes are TRBV27 and TRBJ2-3; 7 bases fit TRBD2. Germline CDR1 and CDR2: MNHEY and SMNVEV (reference sequence). The CDR3 is 15 residues long. Trimming at V came to 6 bases and at J to 2 bases, leaving 8 bases not matched to a gene. The CDR3: CASRKAGIPTDTQYF. The CDR3, as DNA: TGTGCCAGCAGGAAAGCGGGGATCCCCACAGATACGCAGTATTTT.

In DNA, the CDR3 is TGTGCTAGTGTCGGGACAGGGGTGGAGACCCAGTACTTC. This gives the protein CASVGTGVETQYF. The chain recombines TRBV12-5 with TRBJ2-5, with TRBD1 identical over 10 bases. This CDR3 has 13 residues. CDR1 LGHNT and CDR2 FRNRAP come from the germline V gene. Unmatched junction bases numbered 4, after V lost 7 bases and J lost 5 bases.

There are many counts of this clonotype. V gene TRBV12-3 or TRBV12-4 combines with J gene TRBJ2-3, with a possible D match to TRBD1 (6 bases). V was shortened by 6 bases and J by 3 bases, with 13 bases between the two germline ends. This CDR3 is 14 amino acids long. CDR3 sequence (DNA): TGTGCCAGCAGCCAACAGGGTCCTACAGATACGCAGTATTTT. It is translated as CASSQQGPTDTQYF.

This rearrangement joins TRBV9 to TRBJ1-2, with a tentative D call TRBD1 (5 bases). The CDR3 has 13 amino acids. V shed 3 bases and J shed 8 bases, with 14 bases lying between them. Per the germline V gene, CDR1 is SGDLS and CDR2 is YYNGEE. The CDR3 spells CASSGQGGWGYTF. The DNA for the CDR3 is TGTGCCAGCAGCGGGCAGGGTGGCTGGGGCTACACCTTC.

The gene calls are TRBV6-2 or TRBV6-3 and TRBJ2-7, with 8 bases identical to TRBD2. In germline, CDR1 is MNHEY, CDR2 SVGEGT. V trimming: 2 bases; J trimming: 6 bases; junction bases outside the gene matches: 6. This CDR3 spans 14 amino acids. DNA of the CDR3: TGTGCCAGCAGTTACGGAGCGGGAGCTAGCGAGCAGTACTTC. This sequence encodes CASSYGAGASEQYF.

The genes are TRBV9 and TRBJ2-2, with D possibly being TRBD2 (6 bases). The germline V gene has CDR1 SGDLS and CDR2 YYNGEE. V shed 3 bases and J shed 7 bases, with 13 bases lying between them. The CDR3 is 14 amino acids. The CDR3 coding sequence is TGTGCCAGCAGCGCGCCGCTAGCGTTCGGGGAGCTGTTTTTT. Protein: CASSAPLAFGELFF.

V gene TRBV9 combines with J gene TRBJ1-1; D is possibly TRBD1 (5 bases). The CDR3 is made up of 13 amino acids. Germline V gene lookup returns CDR1 SGDLS and CDR2 YYNGEE. The V end lost 3 bases, the J end lost 5 bases, and 11 bases lay between the germline ends. The CDR3 nucleotides read TGTGCCAGCAGCGCGGGGGGACGGACTGAAGCTTTCTTT. This encodes CASSAGGRTEAFF.

The chain's CDR3 is CASSQGQGAGYGYTF. The CDR3 DNA is TGCGCCAGCAGCCAAGGACAGGGGGCTGGGTATGGCTACACCTTC. The chain uses TRBV4-3 and TRBJ1-2, with 10 bases lining up with TRBD1. The CDR3 spans 15 residues. Germline trimming cut 1 base from V and 5 bases from J; bases unmatched to any gene: 4. In germline, CDR1 is LGHNA, CDR2 YSLEER.

The chain carries TRBV20-1 and TRBJ2-1, with D uncertain. The CDR3 has 17 residues. Trimming removed 0 bases at V and 6 bases at J, with 21 bases between. The V gene's germline CDR1 is DFQATT and CDR2 SNEGSKA (reference sequence). CDR3 nucleotide sequence: TGCAGTGCTAGAGACGTCTCGGAGCTTCTAAGGGTCAATGAGCAGTTCTTC. Its protein is CSARDVSELLRVNEQFF.

The chain joins TRBV11-2 to TRBJ2-4, with TRBD1 as a possible D gene (6 bases). The germline V and J ends were trimmed by 5 bases and 6 bases, with 14 bases remaining between them. Germline-derived CDR1 and CDR2 are SGHAT and FQNNGV. The CDR3 is 14 amino acids. The CDR3 loop reads CASSPPPTGNIQYF. CDR3 in DNA: TGTGCCAGCAGCCCCCCACCGACAGGAAACATTCAGTACTTC.

Many counts were recorded for this clonotype. This chain joins TRBV9 and TRBJ2-7, with D unresolved. Trimming took off 1 base at V and 2 bases at J, with 10 bases between the two ends. The CDR3 has 14 amino acids. Germline loops: CDR1 SGDLS, CDR2 YYNGEE. CDR3 bases: TGTGCCAGCAGCGTATACGGACGAGCCTACGAGCAGTACTTC. Translated: CASSVYGRAYEQYF.

This clonotype was picked up a small number of times. This sequence joins TRBV27 and TRBJ2-1, with D hard to call. The CDR3 is 13 residues long. The ends were cut back, 3 bases at V and 6 bases at J, with 9 bases in the middle. Germline V lookup: CDR1 MNHEY, CDR2 SMNVEV (reference sequence). The CDR3, as DNA: TGTGCCAGCAGTTTCGACCGATTCAATGAGCAGTTCTTC. Encoded protein: CASSFDRFNEQFF.

This clonotype was found many times. The chain recombines TRBV20-1 with TRBJ2-7; 10 nucleotides match TRBD2. Germline V gene sequence: CDR1 DFQATT, CDR2 SNEGSKA (reference sequence). The V gene end was trimmed by 8 bases and the J gene end by 1 base; junction bases not matched to a gene: 5. The CDR3 has 13 residues. The CDR3 reads CSTGTSDSYEQYF. CDR3 sequence (DNA): TGCAGTACTGGGACTAGCGATTCCTACGAGCAGTACTTC.

This clonotype was counted only a few times. The chain is built from TRBV15 and TRBJ2-2; D call uncertain. Germline values: CDR1 LNHNV, CDR2 YYDKDF (reference sequence). The V end was cut by 5 bases, the J end by 7 bases, with 11 bases between. The CDR3 sequence is 13 residues long. CDR3: CATSARVGGELFF. CDR3 bases: TGTGCCACCAGCGCCCGCGTAGGCGGGGAGCTGTTTTTT.

This clonotype has a handful of counts. The chain recombines TRBV7-9 with TRBJ2-7; D is unclear. Germline V lookup: CDR1 SEHNR, CDR2 FQNEAQ (reference sequence). This CDR3 spans 12 amino acids. V was pared by 0 bases and J by 5 bases, with 5 bases between. In DNA, the CDR3 is TGTGCCAGCAGCTTAGCGTTAGACGAGCAGTACTTC. This translates into CASSLALDEQYF.

V and J are TRBV18 and TRBJ2-3, with D unclear. The germline V and J ends were trimmed by 2 bases and 2 bases, with 11 bases remaining between them. CDR1 is KGHSH and CDR2 is LQKENI in the germline V gene. This CDR3 is 15 amino acids long. CDR3: CASSPSLSVTDTQYF. CDR3 nucleotide sequence: TGTGCCAGCTCACCAAGCCTAAGCGTCACAGATACGCAGTATTTT.

This sequence joins TRBV29-1 and TRBJ2-5; no reliable D call. V gave up 3 bases and J gave up 0 bases, with 11 bases separating them. Germline V CDR1 and CDR2: SQVTM, ANQGSEA. This CDR3 spans 14 amino acids. Written as DNA, the CDR3 is TGCAGCGTTGACCTTCTGAGGTACCAAGAGACCCAGTACTTC. It is translated as CSVDLLRYQETQYF.